The 6 T cell receptor beta chains given below trace back to one sample, sequenced in a study of T cells expressing NK-cell markers. TCRdb re-called the 5' RACE reads; every CDR3 protein appears as one record, without DNA. The listing contains 500,000 to 700,000 distinct CDR3 sequences. Sequencing was carried out using blood T cells: a sorted CD56 or NKG2C T cell subset, CD4+ or CD8+ T cells, or bulk PBMC T cells (not recorded which). The receptor source for this set is a man between 18 and 29 years old in good health.

This chain joins TRBV24-1 and TRBJ2-5. The CDR3 totals 11 residues. From germline, CDR1 is KGHDR and CDR2 SFDVKD. The CDR3 is CATSDSQTQYF.

The chain carries TRBV6-1 and TRBJ1-1. Germline-derived CDR1 and CDR2 are MNHNS and SASEGT. The CDR3 spans 18 residues. Here the CDR3 reads CASSGEADGRSRHTEAFF.

The chain couples TRBV12-3 or TRBV12-4 to TRBJ1-4; TCRdb gives TRBD1 as the D gene, but with no DNA this cannot be confirmed. The length of the CDR3 is 14 residues. CDR3: CASIKQGGEEKLFF.

The chain couples TRBV19 to TRBJ2-1; TCRdb's assignment of TRBD2 cannot be checked, as there is no DNA. This CDR3 contains 13 residues. The germline CDR1 and CDR2 sequences are LNHDA and SQIVND (reference sequence). CDR3 amino acids: CASSTNGLAVQFF.

The chain carries TRBV7-9 and TRBJ2-1; TCRdb lists TRBD2, though no DNA is available to test this call. This CDR3 spans 15 amino acids. Germline-derived CDR1 and CDR2 are SEHNR and FQNEAQ (reference sequence). The CDR3 protein is CASSLTSAGRWEQFF. Supplemented by reference TRBV7-9 and TRBJ2-1, the full variable domain reads DTGVSQNPRHKITKRGQNVTFRCDPISEHNRLYWYRQTLGQGPEFLTYFQNEAQLEKSRLLSDRFSAERPKGSFSTLEIQRTEQGDSAMYLCASSLTSAGRWEQFFGPGTRLTVL.

V usage is TRBV20-1 and J usage is TRBJ2-4; TCRdb calls TRBD2, which cannot be checked without DNA. CDR1 and CDR2 from the germline V gene are DFQATT and SNEGSKA (reference sequence). This CDR3 region has 16 residues. CDR3: CSARPQGGWGKNIQYF.